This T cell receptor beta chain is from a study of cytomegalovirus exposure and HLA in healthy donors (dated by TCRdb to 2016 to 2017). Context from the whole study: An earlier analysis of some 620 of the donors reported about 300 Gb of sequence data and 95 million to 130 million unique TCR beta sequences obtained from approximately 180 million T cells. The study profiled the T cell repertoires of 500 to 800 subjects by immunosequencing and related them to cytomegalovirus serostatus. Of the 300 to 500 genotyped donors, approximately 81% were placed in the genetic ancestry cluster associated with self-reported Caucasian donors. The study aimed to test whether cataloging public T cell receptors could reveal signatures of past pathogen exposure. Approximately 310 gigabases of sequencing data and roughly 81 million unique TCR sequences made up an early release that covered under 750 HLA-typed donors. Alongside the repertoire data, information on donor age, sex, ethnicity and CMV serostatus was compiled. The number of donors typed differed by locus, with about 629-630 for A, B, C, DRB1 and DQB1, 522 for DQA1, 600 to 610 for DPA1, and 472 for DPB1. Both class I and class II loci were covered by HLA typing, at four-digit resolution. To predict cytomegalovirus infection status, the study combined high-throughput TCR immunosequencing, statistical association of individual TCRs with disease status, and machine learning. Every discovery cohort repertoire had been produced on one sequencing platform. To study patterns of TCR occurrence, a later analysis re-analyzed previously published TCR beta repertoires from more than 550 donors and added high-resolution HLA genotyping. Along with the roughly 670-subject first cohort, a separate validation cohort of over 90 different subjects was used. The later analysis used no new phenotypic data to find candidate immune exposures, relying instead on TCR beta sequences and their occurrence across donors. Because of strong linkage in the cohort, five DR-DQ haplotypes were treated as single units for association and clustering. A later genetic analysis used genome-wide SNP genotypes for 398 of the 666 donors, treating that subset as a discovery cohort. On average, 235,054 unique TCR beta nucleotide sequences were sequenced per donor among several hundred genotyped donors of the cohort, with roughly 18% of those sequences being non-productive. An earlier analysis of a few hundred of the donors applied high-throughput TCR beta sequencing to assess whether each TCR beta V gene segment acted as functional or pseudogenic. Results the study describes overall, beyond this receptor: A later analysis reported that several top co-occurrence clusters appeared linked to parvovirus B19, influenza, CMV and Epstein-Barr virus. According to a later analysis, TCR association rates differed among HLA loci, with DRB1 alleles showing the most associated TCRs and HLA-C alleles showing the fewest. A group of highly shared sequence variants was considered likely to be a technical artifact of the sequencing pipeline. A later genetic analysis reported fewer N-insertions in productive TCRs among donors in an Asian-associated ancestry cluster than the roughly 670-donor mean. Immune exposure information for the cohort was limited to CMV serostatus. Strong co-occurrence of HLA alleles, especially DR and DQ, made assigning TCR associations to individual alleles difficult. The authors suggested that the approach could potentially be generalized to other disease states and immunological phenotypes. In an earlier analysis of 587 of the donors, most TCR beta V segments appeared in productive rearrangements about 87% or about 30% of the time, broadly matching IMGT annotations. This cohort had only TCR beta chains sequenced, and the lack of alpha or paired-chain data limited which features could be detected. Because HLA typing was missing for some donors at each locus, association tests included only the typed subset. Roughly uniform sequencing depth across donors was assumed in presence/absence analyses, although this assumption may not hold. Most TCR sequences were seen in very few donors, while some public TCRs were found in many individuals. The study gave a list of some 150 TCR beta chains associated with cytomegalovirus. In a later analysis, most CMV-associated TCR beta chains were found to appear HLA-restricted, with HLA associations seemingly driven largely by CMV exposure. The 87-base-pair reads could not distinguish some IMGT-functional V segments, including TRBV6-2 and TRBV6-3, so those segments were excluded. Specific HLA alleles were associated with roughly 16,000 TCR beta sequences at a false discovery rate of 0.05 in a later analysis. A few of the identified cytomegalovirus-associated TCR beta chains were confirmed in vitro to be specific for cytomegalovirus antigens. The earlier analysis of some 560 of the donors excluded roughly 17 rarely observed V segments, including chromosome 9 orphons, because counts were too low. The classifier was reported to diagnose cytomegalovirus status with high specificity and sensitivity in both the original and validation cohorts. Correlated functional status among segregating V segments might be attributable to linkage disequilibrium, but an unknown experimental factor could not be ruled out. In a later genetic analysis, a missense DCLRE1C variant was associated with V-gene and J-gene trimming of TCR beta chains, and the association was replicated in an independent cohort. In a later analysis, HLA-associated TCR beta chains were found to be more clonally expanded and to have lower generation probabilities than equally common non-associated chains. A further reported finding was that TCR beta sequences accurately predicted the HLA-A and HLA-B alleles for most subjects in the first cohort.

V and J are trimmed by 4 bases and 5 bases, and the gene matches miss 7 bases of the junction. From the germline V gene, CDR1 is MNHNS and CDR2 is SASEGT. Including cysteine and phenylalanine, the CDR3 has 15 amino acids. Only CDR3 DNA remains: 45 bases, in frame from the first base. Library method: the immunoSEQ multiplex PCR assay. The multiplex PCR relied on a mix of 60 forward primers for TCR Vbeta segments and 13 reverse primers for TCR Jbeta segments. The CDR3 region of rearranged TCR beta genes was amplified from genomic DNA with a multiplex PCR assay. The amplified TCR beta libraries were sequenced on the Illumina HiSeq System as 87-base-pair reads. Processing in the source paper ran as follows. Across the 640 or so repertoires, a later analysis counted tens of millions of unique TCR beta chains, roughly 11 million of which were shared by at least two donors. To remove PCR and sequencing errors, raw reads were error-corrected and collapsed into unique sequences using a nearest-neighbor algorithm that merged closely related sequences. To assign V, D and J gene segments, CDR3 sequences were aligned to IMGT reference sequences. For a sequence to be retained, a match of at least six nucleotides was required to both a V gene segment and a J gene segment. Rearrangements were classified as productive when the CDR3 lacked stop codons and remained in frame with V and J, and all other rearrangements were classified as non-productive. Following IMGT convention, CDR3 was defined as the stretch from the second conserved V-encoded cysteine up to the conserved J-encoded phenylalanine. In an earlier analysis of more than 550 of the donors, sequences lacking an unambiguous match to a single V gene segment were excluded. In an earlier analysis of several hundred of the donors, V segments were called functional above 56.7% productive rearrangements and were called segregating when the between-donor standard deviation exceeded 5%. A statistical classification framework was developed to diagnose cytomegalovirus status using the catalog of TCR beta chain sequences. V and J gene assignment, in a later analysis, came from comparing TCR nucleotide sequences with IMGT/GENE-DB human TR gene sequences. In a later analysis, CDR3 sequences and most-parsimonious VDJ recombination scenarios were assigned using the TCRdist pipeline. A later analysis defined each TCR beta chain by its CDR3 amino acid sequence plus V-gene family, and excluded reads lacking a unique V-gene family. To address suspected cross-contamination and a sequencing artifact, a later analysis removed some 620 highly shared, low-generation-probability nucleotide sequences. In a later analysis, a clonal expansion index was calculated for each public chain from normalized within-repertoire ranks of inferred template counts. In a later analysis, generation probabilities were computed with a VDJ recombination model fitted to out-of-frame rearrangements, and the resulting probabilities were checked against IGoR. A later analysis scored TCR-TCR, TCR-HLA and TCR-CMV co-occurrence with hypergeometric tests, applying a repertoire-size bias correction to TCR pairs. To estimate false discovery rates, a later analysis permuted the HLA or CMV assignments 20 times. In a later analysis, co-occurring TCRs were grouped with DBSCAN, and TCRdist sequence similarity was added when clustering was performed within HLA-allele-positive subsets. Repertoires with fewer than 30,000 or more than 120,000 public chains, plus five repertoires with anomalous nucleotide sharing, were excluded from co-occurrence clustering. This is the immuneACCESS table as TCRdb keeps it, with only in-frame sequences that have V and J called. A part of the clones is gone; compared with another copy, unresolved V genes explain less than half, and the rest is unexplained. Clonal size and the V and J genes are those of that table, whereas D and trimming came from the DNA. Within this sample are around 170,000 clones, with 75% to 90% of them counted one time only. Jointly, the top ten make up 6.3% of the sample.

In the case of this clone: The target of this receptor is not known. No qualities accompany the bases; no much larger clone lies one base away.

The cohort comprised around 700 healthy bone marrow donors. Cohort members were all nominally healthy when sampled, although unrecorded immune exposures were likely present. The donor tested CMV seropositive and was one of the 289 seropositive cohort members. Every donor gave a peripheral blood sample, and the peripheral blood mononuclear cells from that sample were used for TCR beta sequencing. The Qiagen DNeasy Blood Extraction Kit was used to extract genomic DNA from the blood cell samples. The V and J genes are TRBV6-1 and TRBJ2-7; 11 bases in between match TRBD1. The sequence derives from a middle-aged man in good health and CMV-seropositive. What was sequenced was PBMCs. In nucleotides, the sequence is TGTGCCAGCAGTGGCGGGGGACAGGGGGAAAACGAGCAGTACTTC. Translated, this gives CASSGGGQGENEQYF.